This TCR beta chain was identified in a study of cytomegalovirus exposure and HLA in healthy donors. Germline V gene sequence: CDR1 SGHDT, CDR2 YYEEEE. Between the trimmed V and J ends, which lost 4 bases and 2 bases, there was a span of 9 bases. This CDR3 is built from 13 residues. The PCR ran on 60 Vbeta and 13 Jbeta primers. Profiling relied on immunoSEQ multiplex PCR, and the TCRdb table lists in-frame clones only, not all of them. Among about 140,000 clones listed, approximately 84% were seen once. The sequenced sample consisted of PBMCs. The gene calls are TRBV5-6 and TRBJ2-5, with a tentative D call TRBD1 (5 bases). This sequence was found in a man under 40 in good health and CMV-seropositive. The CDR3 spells CASSRGLQETQYF. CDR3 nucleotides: TGTGCCAGCAGCAGGGGCCTACAAGAGACCCAGTACTTC.